This record covers a single T cell receptor (beta chain). These data originate in a study of T cell responses to AZD1222 COVID-19 vaccine. Method: immunoSEQ multiplex PCR; TCRdb's copy keeps in-frame clones and lacks some. The sample has about 93,000 clones; roughly 90% are singletons. V was trimmed by 3 bases and J by 4 bases, leaving 6 bases between them. The CDR3 is 11 residues long. Germline V gene data show CDR1 as SQVTM and CDR2 as ANQGSEA. The specimen was peripheral blood, collected on day 0 of MenACWY control vaccination. The clonotype comes from an adult in good health. J is TRBJ2-5 and V is TRBV29-1, with unresolved D. The CDR3 region has the DNA TGCAGCGTTGATGTCAGAGAGACCCAGTACTTC. Residues: CSVDVRETQYF. The full variable domain, rest sourced from reference TRBV29-1 and TRBJ2-5, is SAVISQKPSRDICQRGTSLTIQCQVDSQVTMMFWYRQQPGQSLTLIATANQGSEATYESGFVIDKFPISRPNLTFSTLTVSNMSPEDSSIYLCSVDVRETQYFGPGTRLLVL.